The 25 T cell receptor beta chains given below trace back to one sample, sequenced in a study of shared clonotypes between healthy human individuals. Generated by immunoSEQ multiplex PCR, the TCRdb table keeps only in-frame clones and is missing some. The sample shows about 1 million clones, roughly 70% of them seen only once. Sequencing used memory CD4+ T cells sorted from blood. Subset indicated: CD45RA-negative fraction. The source of these receptors is a man younger than 35 in good health.

The CDR3, as DNA: TGCGCCAGTATGACAACAGGGGATGGGGCCAACGTCCTGACTTTC. It encodes CASMTTGDGANVLTF. The chain couples TRBV5-1 to TRBJ2-6; 7 bases are a match to TRBD1. The germline V gene has CDR1 SGHRS and CDR2 YFSETQ. The CDR3 consists of 15 residues. J was trimmed by 3 bases and V by 8 bases; bases with no gene match: 8.

CDR3 sequence: CASATSDHEQYF. For the CDR3, the DNA is TGTGCCAGCGCGACTAGCGACCACGAGCAGTACTTC. J is TRBJ2-7 and V is TRBV7-9, with 8 bases identical to TRBD2. V gave up 8 bases and J gave up 5 bases; unmatched junction bases: 5. The CDR3 has 12 residues. Per the germline V gene, CDR1 is SEHNR and CDR2 is FQNEAQ (reference sequence).

This clone was seen only a few times. This chain uses TRBV6-1 with TRBJ1-2, with TRBD1 matching 8 bases. The CDR3 length is 13 residues. Germline CDR1 and CDR2: MNHNS and SASEGT. Trimming removed 4 bases from V and 6 bases from J; junction bases left unmatched: 4. DNA of the CDR3: TGTGCCAGCAGTGTACAGGGGGAGAATGGCTACACCTTC. It encodes CASSVQGENGYTF.

The gene calls are TRBV5-3 and TRBJ1-6; D not resolved. TRBV5-3 is annotated as an ORF whose role is uncertain. CDR3 length equals 9 residues. V was clipped by 9 bases and J by 8 bases, with 3 bases between them. CDR3 in DNA: TGTGCCACCTATTCACCCCTCCACTTT. Protein: CATYSPLHF.

The chain links TRBV5-1 to TRBJ2-7; 9 bases line up with TRBD1. Germline V gene lookup returns CDR1 SGHRS and CDR2 YFSETQ. After removal of 4 bases from V and 4 bases from J, the junction contained 9 bases not matched to a gene. There are 15 residues in the CDR3. The CDR3 is CASSQIRGQGYEQYF. The CDR3 DNA is TGCGCCAGCAGCCAAATTCGGGGACAGGGTTACGAGCAGTACTTC.

This clone was detected only a few times. This chain links TRBV28 with TRBJ2-1; D is unclear. V was shortened by 6 bases and J by 7 bases, with 10 bases between the two germline ends. The CDR3 consists of 12 residues. Germline CDR1 and CDR2: MDHEN and SYDVKM. In DNA form, the CDR3 reads TGTGCCAGCAGGCCTGACCGGAATGAGCAGTTCTTC. This codes for CASRPDRNEQFF.

Turning to this clone: It is likely a read error, because the conserved phenylalanine at the end of the CDR3 is missing. The V call is TRBV6-6, the J call TRBJ1-2; D is perhaps TRBD1 (6 bases). The CDR3 sequence is 15 residues long. CDR1 MNHNY and CDR2 SVGAGI come from the germline V gene (reference sequence). Trimming cost V 4 bases and J 2 bases, with 14 bases left between them. CDR3 in DNA: TGTGCCAGCAGTTTCCGGGAGGACAGCAACTATGGCTACACCCTC. Amino acid sequence: CASSFREDSNYGYTL.

This rearrangement joins TRBV27 to TRBJ2-3; D call uncertain. In germline, CDR1 is MNHEY, CDR2 SMNVEV (reference sequence). V dropped 6 bases and J dropped 0 bases, with 7 bases sitting between them. There are 13 residues in the CDR3. The chain's CDR3 is CASRSLSTDTQYF. CDR3 sequence (DNA): TGTGCCAGCAGATCCTTAAGCACAGATACGCAGTATTTT.

The rearrangement joins TRBV28 to TRBJ2-7; 7 positions match TRBD1. CDR1 MDHEN and CDR2 SYDVKM come from the germline V gene. J gave up 3 bases and V 5 bases, and 10 bases lay outside the gene matches. This CDR3 has 15 residues. The CDR3 DNA sequence: TGTGCCAGCAGTCTGAGAGGGGGACAGATCTACGAGCAGTACTTC. It codes for CASSLRGGQIYEQYF. Variable domain in full (rest from reference TRBV28 and TRBJ2-7): DVKVTQSSRYLVKRTGEKVFLECVQDMDHENMFWYRQDPGLGLRLIYFSYDVKMKEKGDIPEGYSVSREKKERFSLILESASTNQTSMYLCASSLRGGQIYEQYFGPGTRLTVT.

This clone was detected many times. J is TRBJ1-2 and V is TRBV5-4; 7 bases match TRBD1. The CDR3 sequence is 13 residues long. From germline, CDR1 is SGHNT and CDR2 YYREEE (reference sequence). V was clipped by 4 bases and J by 8 bases; unmatched bases: 8. This CDR3 is CASSLTGVGGYTF. The CDR3 nucleotides are TGTGCCAGCAGCCTCACAGGGGTTGGGGGCTACACCTTC. Full variable domain (remainder filled in from reference TRBV5-4 and TRBJ1-2): ETGVTQSPTHLIKTRGQQVTLRCSSQSGHNTVSWYQQALGQGPQFIFQYYREEENGRGNFPPRFSGLQFPNYSSELNVNALELDDSALYLCASSLTGVGGYTFGSGTRLTVV.

This chain connects TRBV28 to TRBJ2-7; 7 bases agree with TRBD2. J lost 3 bases, V lost 2 bases, and 7 bases had no gene match. Germline-derived CDR1 and CDR2 are MDHEN and SYDVKM. This CDR3 comprises 15 residues. The CDR3 spells CASSLRRLARYEQYF. The CDR3 region has the DNA TGTGCCAGCAGTTTAAGGAGACTAGCTCGCTACGAGCAGTACTTC. The entire variable domain, with the rest obtained from reference TRBV28 and TRBJ2-7, is as follows: DVKVTQSSRYLVKRTGEKVFLECVQDMDHENMFWYRQDPGLGLRLIYFSYDVKMKEKGDIPEGYSVSREKKERFSLILESASTNQTSMYLCASSLRRLARYEQYFGPGTRLTVT.

This clone was found once. The chain is built from TRBV4-3 and TRBJ2-3; D ambiguous. V lost 0 bases to trimming and J lost 0 bases, with 13 bases between them. The CDR3 contains 17 residues. Per germline, CDR1 LGHNA and CDR2 YSLEER. CDR3 residues: CASSQDFASTSTDTQYF. CDR3 in DNA: TGCGCCAGCAGCCAAGATTTCGCATCGACAAGCACAGATACGCAGTATTTT.

The chain combines TRBV5-5 with TRBJ2-7; possible D gene TRBD1, 5 bases. The V gene's germline CDR1 is SGHKS and CDR2 YYEKEE (reference sequence). The CDR3 is made up of 14 amino acids. V gave up 0 bases and J gave up 4 bases, with 11 bases separating them. The CDR3 DNA reads as TGTGCCAGCAGCTTGGCCAGGGCGTCGTACGAGCAGTACTTC. This codes for CASSLARASYEQYF.

The V call is TRBV5-1, the J call TRBJ2-7, with D tentatively TRBD1 (6 bases). Germline V gene lookup returns CDR1 SGHRS and CDR2 YFSETQ. The CDR3 has 15 amino acids. Trimming took 5 bases from V and 2 from J, leaving 17 bases between them. The CDR3 protein is CASRGLERGTYEQYF. The CDR3 bases are TGCGCCAGCAGAGGTCTCGAAAGGGGGACCTACGAGCAGTACTTC.

V gene TRBV10-3 combines with J gene TRBJ2-1, with 9 nucleotides matching TRBD1. The CDR3 covers 14 residues. Germline trimming cut 5 bases from V and 3 bases from J; bases unmatched to any gene: 2. CDR1 and CDR2 from the germline V gene are ENHRY and SYGVKD. CDR3 in DNA: TGTGCCATCAGTACAGGGGGCTACTACAATGAGCAGTTCTTC. Protein: CAISTGGYYNEQFF.

On this clone: At the DNA level, this CDR3 is encoded by other sequences in the same sample as well. The chain is built from TRBV20-1 and TRBJ2-7; no clear D. Between the trimmed V and J ends, which lost 6 bases and 0 bases, there was a span of 6 bases. Germline V gene sequence: CDR1 DFQATT, CDR2 SNEGSKA (reference sequence). The CDR3 runs to 11 residues. The CDR3: CSARSSYEQYF. CDR3 bases: TGCAGTGCCAGGAGCTCCTACGAGCAGTACTTC.

The chain joins TRBV20-1 to TRBJ2-3, with unresolved D. This CDR3 has 11 amino acids. Germline CDR1 reads DFQATT; CDR2 reads SNEGSKA (reference sequence). V was pared by 6 bases and J by 4 bases, with 8 bases between. DNA of the CDR3: TGCAGTGCCACCCATTCAGATACGCAGTATTTT. This encodes CSATHSDTQYF.

This clone was counted a single time. The chain uses TRBV28 and TRBJ1-4; D unresolved. This CDR3 spans 14 amino acids. The V end was cut by 4 bases, the J end by 5 bases, with 11 bases between. Germline CDR1 MDHEN, CDR2 SYDVKM. This CDR3 is CASSSNSLNEKLFF. As DNA, the CDR3 is TGTGCCAGCAGTTCTAACAGTCTCAATGAAAAACTGTTTTTT.

The genes are TRBV21-1 and TRBJ2-7. TRBV21-1 is given as a pseudogene. The CDR3 runs 16 residues. The CDR3 reads CASSFTGTLISYEQYF. CDR3 DNA: TGTGCCAGCAGTTTCACCGGGACCCTGATTTCCTACGAGCAGTACTTC.

V is TRBV5-6 and J is TRBJ1-1; 9 bases match TRBD1. CDR1 is SGHDT, CDR2 YYEEEE, per germline. With V trimmed by 7 bases and J by 7 bases, 11 bases remained unmatched. The CDR3 covers 14 residues. DNA of the CDR3: TGTGCCAGCGCAACGACAGGGGGAGTTAATGAAGCTTTCTTT. Translation gives CASATTGGVNEAFF. Full variable domain (remainder filled in from reference TRBV5-6 and TRBJ1-1): DAGVTQSPTHLIKTRGQQVTLRCSPKSGHDTVSWYQQALGQGPQFIFQYYEEEERQRGNFPDRFSGHQFPNYSSELNVNALLLGDSALYLCASATTGGVNEAFFGQGTRLTVV.

This chain links TRBV10-2 with TRBJ1-2; D is perhaps TRBD1 (5 bases). The V and J ends lost 2 bases and 0 bases respectively, with 22 bases between them. The CDR3 runs 19 residues. Germline CDR1 WSHSY, CDR2 SAAADI. The CDR3, as DNA: TGCGCCAGCAGTGAGGTTGGGACTAAAACCTTTCGAGCTAACTATGGCTACACCTTC. Its protein product is CASSEVGTKTFRANYGYTF.

V and J are TRBV5-1 and TRBJ2-3; 10 bases are a match to TRBD1. V shed 9 bases, J shed 2 bases, and the junction held 3 bases outside the gene matches. The CDR3 consists of 13 residues. Looked up from germline, CDR1 is SGHRS and CDR2 is YFSETQ. CDR3 loop: CATRQGATDTQYF. The CDR3 nucleotides are TGCGCCACCAGACAGGGGGCCACAGATACGCAGTATTTT.

The rearrangement joins TRBV5-1 to TRBJ2-5; TRBD2 might be the D (5 bases). Trimming stripped 0 bases from V and 1 base from J, with 10 bases between. There are 15 residues in the CDR3. The germline V gene has CDR1 SGHRS and CDR2 YFSETQ. The CDR3 DNA follows: TGCGCCAGCAGCTTGGCCTCGGGGATCCAAGAGACCCAGTACTTC. It codes for CASSLASGIQETQYF.

The table lists this clone with a count of one. The chain carries TRBV30 and TRBJ2-3; 7 positions match TRBD2. The CDR3 has 12 amino acids. With 8 bases clipped from V and 6 bases from J, the junction kept 8 bases outside the gene matches. Germline V gene lookup returns CDR1 GTSNPN and CDR2 SVGIG (reference sequence). The CDR3 sequence: CALQTSRDTQYF. The CDR3 coding sequence is TGTGCCCTACAGACTAGCAGGGATACGCAGTATTTT.

In its sample, this clone was seen a few times. The gene calls are TRBV7-9 and TRBJ1-6, with 7 bases that match TRBD1. This CDR3 has 12 amino acids. The junction had 3 bases not matched to a gene; V was cut back by 5 bases and J by 11 bases. The germline V gene has CDR1 SEHNR and CDR2 FQNEAQ (reference sequence). The CDR3 DNA follows: TGTGCCAGCAGCAACGGACAGGCACCCCTCCACTTT. This codes for CASSNGQAPLHF.